The text below deals with one T cell receptor beta chain. Its antigen is not identified. This sample stems from a study of shared clonotypes between healthy human individuals. Study-wide background: The study enrolled two women and a few men aged 18 to 49. Study results and limitations: Compared with clonotypes that all four donors shared, non-shared clonotypes had lower generation probabilities.

Some clones are missing from TCRdb's copy, which holds only in-frame ones; the method was immunoSEQ multiplex PCR. The data show fewer than 700,000 clones, about 95% seen once. CD45RO-negative CD8 cells positively selected for CCR7 made up the naive population, which excluded terminally differentiated effector memory CD45RA+ cells. The receptor was isolated from a woman aged 25 to 39 in good health. The sample consisted of naive CD8+ T cells sorted from blood.

The CDR3 loop reads CASSTSGKQYF. Written as DNA, the CDR3 is TGTGCCAGCAGCACTTCGGGTAAACAGTACTTC. The gene calls are TRBV13 and TRBJ2-5; D not certain. The CDR3 loop spans 11 amino acids. In germline, CDR1 is PRHDT, CDR2 FYEKMQ (reference sequence). Deletions cut 5 bases from V and 11 bases from J, with 12 bases between. Based on the CDR3 plus reference TRBV13 and TRBJ2-5, the full variable domain is AAGVIQSPRHLIKEKRETATLKCYPIPRHDTVYWYQQGPGQDPQFLISFYEKMQSDKGSIPDRFSAQQFSDYHSELNMSSLELGDSALYFCASSTSGKQYFGPGTRLLVL.